This T cell receptor beta chain came from a study of response to subunit inactivated influenza vaccine. General study findings and limits: It was suggested by the authors that few new T cells are recruited by each seasonal influenza vaccination.

With V trimmed by 7 bases and J by 5 bases, 8 bases remained unmatched. Germline V gene lookup returns CDR1 SQVTM and CDR2 ANQGSEA. The CDR3 consists of 13 residues. In TCRdb, the RT-PCR reads were re-called with MiXCR into one record per CDR3 protein. This sample has 500,000 to 600,000 distinct CDR3 sequences, with about 15% found just once. This clonotype came up many times. Its specificity is not known. The sequence derives from a man in his fifties or sixties who received an inactivated influenza vaccine. This specimen consisted of CD4+ T cells sorted from PBMCs, obtained less than 30 months after vaccination. The V gene is TRBV29-1, the J gene TRBJ2-5; TRBD1 agrees at 9 bases. CDR3 coding DNA: TGCAGCGGGGCCGGGACAGGGATCGAGACCCAGTACTTC. It is translated as CSGAGTGIETQYF.